A selection of T cell receptor beta chains follows, all from one sample in a study of T cells in Graves' hyperthyroidism and ophthalmopathy. TCRdb re-derived calls from the multiplex PCR reads in MiXCR, one entry per CDR3 protein. The data contain about 420,000 distinct CDR3 sequences, approximately 14% of them singletons. Sequencing input: blood. The receptors shown here come from a woman aged 18 to 35 with Graves' hyperthyroidism. Both conserved end residues are part of each CDR3. The order of the fields is V gene, J gene, D gene, clone size, CDR3 protein, CDR3 DNA. A D gene is named only where the DNA matches it firmly. Clone size appears in some rows only: once, few, many, or a class for an expanded clone.

TRBV20-1	TRBJ1-4	NA	few	CSARDRLAAKLFF	TGCAGTGCTAGAGACAGACTGGCGGCAAAACTGTTTTTT
TRBV5-1	TRBJ2-7	NA	NA	CASSLARASSYEQYF	TGCGCCAGCAGCTTGGCCAGGGCAAGCTCCTACGAGCAGTACTTC
TRBV2	TRBJ1-3	NA	NA	CASSEATAGPGNTIYF	TGTGCCAGCAGTGAAGCCACAGCGGGTCCTGGAAACACCATATATTTT
TRBV13	TRBJ1-6	NA	many	CASPTSRNNSPLHF	TGTGCCAGCCCCACCTCACGGAATAATTCACCCCTCCACTTT
TRBV28	TRBJ2-7	NA	many	CASTVQAGVGYEQYF	TGTGCCAGCACCGTACAAGCGGGTGTTGGGTACGAGCAGTACTTC
TRBV29-1	TRBJ2-3	TRBD2	NA	CSVTPLAGRRVGQYF	TGCAGCGTTACACCACTAGCGGGGCGTCGGGTAGGGCAGTATTTT
TRBV20-1	TRBJ2-7	TRBD1	many	CSARDRAGGLYEQYF	TGCAGTGCTAGAGATCGAGCAGGGGGCTTGTACGAGCAGTACTTC
TRBV6-1	TRBJ1-2	TRBD1	many	CASSRRQGGNGYTF	TGTGCCAGCAGTCGGCGACAGGGGGGGAATGGCTACACCTTC
TRBV27	TRBJ2-5	TRBD1	NA	CASSLMGQGALFPYF	TGTGCCAGCAGTTTAATGGGACAGGGGGCGTTATTCCCGTACTTC
TRBV9	TRBJ2-5	TRBD1	NA	CASSVGATQGTGGRETQYF	TGTGCCAGCAGCGTAGGGGCTACCCAAGGGACAGGCGGTAGAGAGACCCAGTACTTC
TRBV24-1	TRBJ2-1	NA	few	CATSSVHNEQFF	TGTGCCACCAGCTCGGTTCACAATGAGCAGTTCTTC
TRBV18	TRBJ1-4	NA	many	CASSPSEQGYEKLFF	TGTGCCAGCTCACCCTCTGAGCAGGGTTATGAAAAACTGTTTTTT
TRBV19	TRBJ2-2	TRBD1	NA	CASSTTGVTGELFF	TGTGCCAGTAGTACGACAGGGGTCACCGGGGAGCTGTTTTTT
TRBV28	TRBJ2-5	NA	many	CASSPRQYQETQYF	TGTGCCAGCAGTCCTCGACAGTACCAAGAGACCCAGTACTTC
TRBV20-1	TRBJ2-7	NA	many	CSARDRSAPNEQYF	TGCAGTGCTAGAGATCGGTCCGCCCCGAACGAGCAGTACTTC
TRBV20-1	TRBJ1-1	TRBD1	NA	CSATRDRGDTEAFF	TGCAGTGCTACCCGGGACAGGGGGGACACTGAAGCTTTCTTT
TRBV10-2	TRBJ2-3	TRBD2	NA	CASSLGLAKSTDTQYF	TGCGCCAGCAGTTTAGGACTAGCGAAAAGCACAGATACGCAGTATTTT
TRBV27	TRBJ2-1	TRBD2	many	CASSIGTSGDNEQFF	TGTGCCAGCAGTATCGGGACTAGCGGGGACAATGAGCAGTTCTTC
TRBV28	TRBJ2-5	TRBD1	many	CASSLLSGGLWETQYF	TGTGCCAGCAGTTTATTATCAGGGGGCTTATGGGAGACCCAGTACTTC
TRBV6-1	TRBJ2-3	TRBD1	NA	CASSGAGTEEFTDTQYF	TGTGCCAGCAGTGGGGCCGGGACAGAGGAGTTCACAGATACGCAGTATTTT
TRBV10-1	TRBJ2-7	NA	many	CASSELTGTTKQYF	TGCGCCAGCAGTGAATTAACTGGGACCACCAAGCAGTACTTC
TRBV28	TRBJ2-1	NA	many	CASVGGNEQFF	TGTGCCAGCGTTGGCGGGAATGAGCAGTTCTTC
TRBV19	TRBJ2-7	NA	NA	CASGQIYEQYF	TGTGCCAGCGGACAGATCTACGAGCAGTACTTC
TRBV6-1	TRBJ1-2	TRBD1	many	CASRPSGQNYGYTF	TGTGCCAGCAGACCATCGGGACAGAACTATGGCTACACCTTC
TRBV13	TRBJ2-1	TRBD2	few	CASSPGTSGNEQFF	TGTGCCAGCAGCCCAGGGACTAGCGGAAATGAGCAGTTCTTC
TRBV2	TRBJ1-2	NA	once	CASSDDDYGYTF	TGTGCCAGCAGTGACGACGACTATGGCTACACCTTC
TRBV2	TRBJ2-1	NA	NA	CASAGAPEQFF	TGTGCCTCCGCAGGGGCACCGGAGCAGTTCTTC
TRBV6-6	TRBJ1-6	NA	NA	CASSYSSTVTSSYNSPLHF	TGTGCCAGCAGTTACTCCTCGACGGTTACCAGCTCCTATAATTCACCCCTCCACTTT
TRBV7-3	TRBJ1-1	NA	few	CASSLSSPNEAFF	TGTGCCAGCAGCTTATCCAGCCCAAATGAAGCTTTCTTT
TRBV7-9	TRBJ2-2	TRBD1	NA	CASSLRLGQGVMDTGELLF	TGTGCCAGCAGCTTGAGATTGGGACAGGGGGTAATGGACACCGGGGAGCTGCTTTTT
TRBV5-1	TRBJ2-3	TRBD2	many	CASSLEVSGSLLTDTQYF	TGCGCCAGCAGCTTGGAAGTTAGCGGGAGCCTTCTCACAGATACGCAGTATTTT
TRBV4-3	TRBJ1-1	NA	many	CASRGQGIEAFF	TGCGCCAGCAGGGGCCAGGGGATTGAAGCTTTCTTT
TRBV18	TRBJ2-7	NA	few	CASSPTGYSYEQYF	TGTGCCAGCTCACCAACAGGGTACTCCTACGAGCAGTACTTC
TRBV27	TRBJ2-2	NA	NA	CASSSRGLNTGELFF	TGTGCCAGCAGTTCCAGGGGTCTCAACACCGGGGAGCTGTTTTTT
TRBV14	TRBJ2-2	NA	NA	CASPPRPHLNTGELFF	TGTGCCAGCCCCCCACGGCCCCATTTGAACACCGGGGAGCTGTTTTTT
TRBV2	TRBJ2-5	NA	many	CASSAFRANQETQYF	TGTGCCAGCAGTGCCTTCCGGGCAAACCAAGAGACCCAGTACTTC
TRBV6-5	TRBJ2-7	NA	many	CASSYGQYSEQYF	TGTGCCAGCAGTTACGGACAGTATTCCGAGCAGTACTTC
TRBV9	TRBJ2-2	NA	NA	CASSLLSQTGELFF	TGTGCCAGCAGCCTCTTGTCCCAGACCGGGGAGCTGTTTTTT
TRBV5-1	TRBJ2-7	TRBD1	many	CASSLLGRGQREQYF	TGCGCCAGCAGCTTGCTTGGCAGGGGACAGCGAGAGCAGTACTTC
TRBV10-3	TRBJ2-3	NA	many	CAIQGTDTQYF	TGTGCCATTCAAGGCACAGATACGCAGTATTTT
TRBV5-6	TRBJ2-7	TRBD1	few	CASSTSDRDEQYF	TGTGCCAGCAGCACATCGGACAGGGACGAGCAGTACTTC
TRBV20-1	TRBJ1-5	NA	few	CSARDFFREGIGQPQHF	TGCAGTGCTAGAGATTTTTTCAGGGAGGGCATTGGGCAGCCCCAGCATTTT
TRBV5-1	TRBJ2-7	NA	many	CASSLYGREQYF	TGCGCCAGCAGCTTGTACGGTCGCGAGCAGTACTTC
TRBV9	TRBJ2-2	NA	NA	CASSFLSTGELFF	TGTGCCAGCAGCTTCCTCTCCACCGGGGAGCTGTTTTTT
TRBV9	TRBJ1-5	NA	few	CASSVEGSNQPQHF	TGTGCCAGCAGCGTAGAGGGAAGCAATCAGCCCCAGCATTTT